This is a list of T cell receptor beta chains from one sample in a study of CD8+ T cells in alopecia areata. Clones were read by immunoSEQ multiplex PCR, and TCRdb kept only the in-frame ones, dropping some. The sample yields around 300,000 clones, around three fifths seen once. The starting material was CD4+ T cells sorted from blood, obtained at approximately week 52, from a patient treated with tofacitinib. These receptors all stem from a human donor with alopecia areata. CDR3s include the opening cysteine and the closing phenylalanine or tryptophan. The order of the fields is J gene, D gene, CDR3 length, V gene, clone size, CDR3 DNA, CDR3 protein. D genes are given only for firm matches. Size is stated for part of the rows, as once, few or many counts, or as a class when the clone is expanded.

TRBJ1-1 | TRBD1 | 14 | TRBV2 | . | TGTGCCAGCGGACTCGACAGGGGAAGCACTGAAGCTTTCTTT | CASGLDRGSTEAFF
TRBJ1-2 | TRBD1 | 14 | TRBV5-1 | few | TGCGCCAGCAGCTTGGCAGGGACAGGGGGTGGCTACACCTTC | CASSLAGTGGGYTF
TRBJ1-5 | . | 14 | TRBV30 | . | TGTGCCTGGAGTGGATCGGGACCCAGAGGGCCCCAGCATTTT | CAWSGSGPRGPQHF
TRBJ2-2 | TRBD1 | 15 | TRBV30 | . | TGTGCCTGGCTAAGAGGGACAGCGAACACCGGGGAGCTGTTTTTT | CAWLRGTANTGELFF
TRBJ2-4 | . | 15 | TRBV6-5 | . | TGTGCCAGCAGCCGGGACGGGTGGTTCGGAAACATTCAGTACTTC | CASSRDGWFGNIQYF
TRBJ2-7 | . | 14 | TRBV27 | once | TGTGCCAGCAGGGACCGAGTCCAGACCTACGAGCAGTACTTC | CASRDRVQTYEQYF
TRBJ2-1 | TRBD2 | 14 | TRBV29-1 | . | TGCAGCGTTGGCACGGGGGGGCCGATGAATGAGCAGTTCTTC | CSVGTGGPMNEQFF
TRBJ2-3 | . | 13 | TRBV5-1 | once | TGCGCCAGCAGCGGGGTGGGGACAGATACGCAGTATTTT | CASSGVGTDTQYF
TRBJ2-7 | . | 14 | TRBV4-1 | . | TGCGCCAGCAGCCAAGGTGGTTACAGGGACGAGCAGTACTTC | CASSQGGYRDEQYF
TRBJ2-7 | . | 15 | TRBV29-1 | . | TGCAGCGTTGGAAGGGCGACAGCCATTCCCTCCGAGCAGTACTTC | CSVGRATAIPSEQYF
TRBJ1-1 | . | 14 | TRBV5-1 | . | TGCGCCAGCAGCTTGCAAGCCGTGAACACTGAAGCTTTCTTT | CASSLQAVNTEAFF
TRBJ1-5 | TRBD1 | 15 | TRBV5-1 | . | TGCGCCAGCAGCTTATGGACAGGGGGAGATCAGCCCCAGCATTTT | CASSLWTGGDQPQHF
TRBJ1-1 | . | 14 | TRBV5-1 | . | TGCGCCAGCAGCGCGACAACGGAGACACTTCAAGCTTTCTTT | CASSATTETLQAFF
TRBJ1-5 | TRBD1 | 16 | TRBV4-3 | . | TGCGCCAGCAGCCAAGATTCCGGGCCAGGGGGACAGCCCCAGCATTTT | CASSQDSGPGGQPQHF
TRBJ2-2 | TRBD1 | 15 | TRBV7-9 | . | TGTGCCAGCAGCTTACGCACAGGGGCCACCGGGGAGCTGTTTTTT | CASSLRTGATGELFF
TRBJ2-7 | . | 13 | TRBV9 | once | TGTGCCAGCAGCGTAGAGGTAGGGTACGAGCAGTACTTC | CASSVEVGYEQYF
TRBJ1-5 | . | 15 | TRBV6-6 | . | TGTGCCAGCAGTTACTCGGGGATAGGTGATCAGCCCCAGCATTTT | CASSYSGIGDQPQHF
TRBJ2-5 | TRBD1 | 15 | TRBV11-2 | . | TGTGCCAGCAGCCGCCGCCGGGACAGACAAGAGACCCAGTACTTC | CASSRRRDRQETQYF
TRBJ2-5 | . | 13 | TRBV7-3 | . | TGTGCCAGCAGCTTGGCTACCCAAGAGACCCAGTACTTC | CASSLATQETQYF
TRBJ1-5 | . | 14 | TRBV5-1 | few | TGCGCCAGCAGCTTGACCCCGGCGGATCAGCCCCAGCATTTT | CASSLTPADQPQHF